These 2 T cell receptor beta chains were all obtained from the same sample, sequenced in a study of monozygotic twins with inflammatory bowel disease. Using the 5' RACE reads, TCRdb records one entry per CDR3 protein without DNA. This listing includes fewer than 450,000 distinct CDR3 sequences. Input material: blood. The receptor set was obtained from a human donor with ulcerative colitis or Crohn's disease, or a healthy co-twin of an affected twin (not recorded which).

The V and J genes are TRBV9 and TRBJ1-2; there is no DNA to check the TCRdb D call of TRBD1. The CDR3 totals 14 residues. Looked up from germline, CDR1 is SGDLS and CDR2 is YYNGEE. CDR3 in amino acids: CASNRAAQNYGYTF. Filled out from reference TRBV9 and TRBJ1-2, the complete variable domain reads DSGVTQTPKHLITATGQRVTLRCSPRSGDLSVYWYQQSLDQGLQFLIQYYNGEERAKGNILERFSAQQFPDLHSELNLSSLELGDSALYFCASNRAAQNYGYTFGSGTRLTVV.

The rearrangement links TRBV18 to TRBJ1-6; TCRdb outputs TRBD1, but without DNA this stays unchecked. The CDR3 length is 15 residues. Germline CDR1 KGHSH, CDR2 LQKENI. CDR3 region: CASSPGQGRNSPLHF.